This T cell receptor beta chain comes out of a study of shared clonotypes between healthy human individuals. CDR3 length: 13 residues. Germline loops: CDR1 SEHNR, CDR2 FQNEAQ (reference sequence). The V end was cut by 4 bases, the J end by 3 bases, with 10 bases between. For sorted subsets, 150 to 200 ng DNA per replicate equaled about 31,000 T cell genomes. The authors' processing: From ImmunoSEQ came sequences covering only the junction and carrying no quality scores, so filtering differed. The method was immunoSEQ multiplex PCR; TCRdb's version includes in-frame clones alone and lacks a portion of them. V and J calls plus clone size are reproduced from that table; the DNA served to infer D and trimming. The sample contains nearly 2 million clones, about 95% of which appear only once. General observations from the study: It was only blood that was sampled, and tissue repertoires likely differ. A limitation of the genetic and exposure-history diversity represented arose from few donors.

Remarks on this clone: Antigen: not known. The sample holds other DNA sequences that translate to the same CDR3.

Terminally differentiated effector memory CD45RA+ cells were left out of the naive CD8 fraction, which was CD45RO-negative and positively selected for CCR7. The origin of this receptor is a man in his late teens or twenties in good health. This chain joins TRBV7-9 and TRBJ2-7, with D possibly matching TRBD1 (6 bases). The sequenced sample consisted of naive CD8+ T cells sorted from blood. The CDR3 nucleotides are TGTGCCAGCAGCTCTACAGGGCGCTACGAGCAGTACTTC. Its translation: CASSSTGRYEQYF.